The present entry profiles one T cell receptor (beta chain) with its context. Its antigen is currently unknown. It was with 60 Vbeta and 13 Jbeta primers that the PCR ran. Methods used by the authors: Later, tens of millions of unique TCR beta chains were counted in an analysis, and approximately 9.9 million of them were shared. The table came from immunoSEQ multiplex PCR; TCRdb's copy has only in-frame clones and leaves some out. Clonal size and the V and J genes are those of that table, whereas D and trimming came from the DNA. The sample contains about 200,000 clones, around nine tenths of which appear only once. The data stem from a study of cytomegalovirus exposure and HLA in healthy donors. Study-wide results and caveats: Through in vitro validation, a few CMV-associated chains were shown to be specific for CMV antigens. According to the study, roughly 160 TCR beta chains were cytomegalovirus-associated. According to a later analysis, most TCR beta chains associated with CMV appeared HLA-restricted.

Material for sequencing was PBMCs. The sequence derives from a woman in her 30s in good health and CMV-seronegative.

The CDR3 loop reads CASTLPDRDFTEAFF. CDR3 DNA: TGTGCCAGCACCCTCCCGGACAGGGATTTCACTGAAGCTTTCTTT. V and J are TRBV28 and TRBJ1-1, with TRBD1 identical over 8 bases. The germline CDR1 and CDR2 sequences are MDHEN and SYDVKM. CDR3 length: 15 amino acids. V was clipped by 7 bases and J by 4 bases; unmatched bases: 11.